Given below is one T cell receptor beta chain in context. Its specific antigen is unknown. Base-call qualities are not available, and no considerably larger clone is one nucleotide away. Patients with a history of autoimmune disease or receiving systemic immunosuppression were excluded from the trial. Peripheral blood for TCR sequencing was drawn from every dose cohort at baseline, at cycle 4 day 1 and at cycle 7 day 1. Samples came from an open-label, multicenter, first-in-human phase I dose-escalation trial of ivuxolimab. Adults with locally advanced or metastatic head and neck squamous cell, hepatocellular, melanoma or renal cell carcinoma were enrolled in the trial. Before TCR sequencing, CD4+ T cells and CD8+ T cells were sorted from peripheral blood as separate populations. To sequence the TCRbeta CDR3 region, genomic DNA was isolated from the sorted cells. The immunoSEQ Assay was used for sequencing of TCRbeta CDR3 regions. TCRdb obtained this table from immuneACCESS and retained in-frame rearrangements with V and J assigned. These tables miss some clones; where compared with another copy, unresolved V genes account for less than half of the shortfall, and the remainder is unexplained. This sample gives tens of thousands of clones in total; about 91% of them show up just once. Together, the top ten hold under 0.4% of the sample.

This entry comes from a study of OX40 agonist ivuxolimab in advanced cancers. Notes on the research overall: Ivuxolimab was an agonistic, fully human IgG2 monoclonal antibody directed against OX40 (CD134), a costimulatory receptor. Intravenous ivuxolimab was administered to patients every 2 weeks at six dose levels: 0.01, 0.1, 0.3, 1.5, 3 and 10 mg/kg. Prior anti-PD-1, anti-PD-L1 or anti-CTLA-4 therapy was permitted, and checkpoint inhibitors had been received by approximately 39% of dose-escalation patients. Partial responses occurred in three dose-escalation patients: two with cutaneous melanoma and one with hepatocellular carcinoma. The paper describes the monotherapy dose-escalation part (N of about 52 patients) of the phase I trial of ivuxolimab. In the dose-escalation cohort, 65% to 85% of patients were male, and the mean age was 60 years with a range of roughly 23 to 79. Peripheral TCRbeta sequencing was intended to test whether TCR sequence diversity was altered and clonal T-cell expansion was caused by ivuxolimab. Among the approximately 54 dose-escalation patients, about 20 had hepatocellular carcinoma, around 15 melanoma, 9 renal cell carcinoma and 9 head and neck cancer. Here is what the overall study found, with its caveats: Clonal expansion of both CD4+ and CD8+ blood T cells was observed from baseline to week 6 at doses 0.1 to 3.0 mg/kg. After ivuxolimab, expanded clones were on average more numerous among CD8+ T cells than among CD4+ T cells. Low levels of normalized T-cell clonal expansion were also seen in some patients who did not respond. The antigen specificity of the clonally expanded peripheral T cells was not determined. In the 0.1-3.0 mg/kg groups, partial responders were among the patients with the lowest normalized peripheral clonal expansion, particularly in CD8+ T cells.

Taken from the germline V gene, the CDR1 and CDR2 loops are SGHRS and YFSETQ. At the junction V is shortened by 0 bases and J by 0 bases, with 9 bases in between. Spanning cysteine to phenylalanine, the CDR3 consists of 15 amino acids. Of all the DNA, just the CDR3 is kept, 45 bases in frame from base 1. Recombination joined TRBV5-1 with TRBJ1-1, with no D gene named confidently. This sample comprised CD4+ or CD8+ T cells sorted from blood, obtained in a trial of the OX40 agonist ivuxolimab. The receptor was derived from an adult with an advanced solid tumor such as melanoma, head and neck, liver or kidney cancer. The DNA reads as follows: TGCGCCAGCAGCTTGGGTGGGAGATTGAACACTGAAGCTTTCTTT. Translated, this is CASSLGGRLNTEAFF.